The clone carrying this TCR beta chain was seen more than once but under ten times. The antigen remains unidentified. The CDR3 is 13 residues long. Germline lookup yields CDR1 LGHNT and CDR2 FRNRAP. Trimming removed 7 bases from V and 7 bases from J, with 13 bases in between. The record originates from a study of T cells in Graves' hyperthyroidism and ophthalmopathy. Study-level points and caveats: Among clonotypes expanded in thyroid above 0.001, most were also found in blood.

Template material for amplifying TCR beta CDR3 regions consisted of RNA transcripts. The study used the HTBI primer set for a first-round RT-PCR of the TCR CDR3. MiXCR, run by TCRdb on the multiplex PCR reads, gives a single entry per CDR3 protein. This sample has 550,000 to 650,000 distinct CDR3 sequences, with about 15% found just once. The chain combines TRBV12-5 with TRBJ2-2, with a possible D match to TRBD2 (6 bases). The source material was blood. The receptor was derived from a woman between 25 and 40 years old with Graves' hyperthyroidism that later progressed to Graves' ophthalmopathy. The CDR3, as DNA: TGTGCTAGTGAAAACGTAGCGGACGGGGAGCTGTTTTTT. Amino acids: CASENVADGELFF. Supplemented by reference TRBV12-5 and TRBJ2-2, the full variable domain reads DARVTQTPRHKVTEMGQEVTMRCQPILGHNTVFWYRQTMMQGLELLAYFRNRAPLDDSGMPKDRFSAEMPDATLATLKIQPSEPRDSAVYFCASENVADGELFFGEGSRLTVL.